This record looks at one T cell receptor beta chain sequence and its context. Generated by immunoSEQ multiplex PCR, the TCRdb table keeps only in-frame clones and is missing some. Of about 43,000 clones listed, approximately 80% were seen once; the top ten hold roughly 17%. The trim removed 2 bases at V and 2 bases at J, leaving 3 bases unmatched. The CDR3 length is 16 residues. Germline lookup yields CDR1 SEHNR and CDR2 FQNEAQ (reference sequence). These data originate in a study of PD-L1 blockade in urothelial cancer. Noted time point: pretreatment peripheral blood. The patients' disease, urothelial carcinoma, was locally advanced or metastatic.

The source is a man between 60 and 75 years old with urothelial cancer. The chain uses TRBV7-9 and TRBJ2-7; the match to TRBD2 covers 13 bases. The starting material was PBMCs, obtained around atezolizumab (anti-PD-L1) treatment. CDR3 DNA sequence: TGTGCCAGCAGCTTAAGGACTAGCGGGGGAACCTACGAGCAGTACTTC. It codes for CASSLRTSGGTYEQYF.